This record covers a single T cell receptor beta chain. This clonotype was counted ten times or more. No cognate antigen has been identified for it. Base-call qualities are not available, and no considerably larger clone is one nucleotide away. This entry is derived from a study of T cells in Graves' hyperthyroidism and ophthalmopathy (dated by TCRdb to 2018 to 2020). Context from the whole study: Peripheral blood was collected at initial diagnosis, before any treatment. In addition, the study compared T-cell repertoires in thyroid tissue and in blood from several Graves' hyperthyroidism patients. The paper describes TCR Vbeta CDR3 sequencing of 135 peripheral blood samples, made up of 40 to 45 ophthalmopathy patients, some 76 hyperthyroidism patients and some 17 progressor patients. Prospective prediction of ophthalmopathy was tested in an independent validation cohort consisting of roughly 19 hyperthyroidism patients and about 17 patients who later progressed to ophthalmopathy. A discovery cohort of about 95 patients, 43 with Graves' ophthalmopathy and approximately 60 with stable Graves' hyperthyroidism, was used to find distinguishing TCR V-J signatures. After blood sampling, hyperthyroidism patients were treated with methimazole at a starting dose of 30 mg daily, and ophthalmopathy patients were treated with high-dose intravenous methylprednisolone. The roughly 100 discovery patients were randomly divided into training and test sets at a 7:3 ratio.

V was cut back by 5 bases and J by 2 bases, leaving a gap of 10 bases between them. From the cysteine up to the phenylalanine, the CDR3 has a length of 13 residues. Solely the CDR3 DNA is kept, with 39 bases framed from the first base. Taken from the germline V gene, the CDR1 and CDR2 loops are SGHRS and YFSETQ. The TCR beta CDR3 regions were amplified from the RNA transcripts. The first round of RT-PCR for the TCR CDR3 was performed with the HTBI primer set and the Qiagen OneStep RT-PCR kit. Libraries were constructed in a second round of multiplex PCR, after which size selection and purification were carried out. Paired-end sequencing of the libraries was performed with 100 bp reads on an Illumina HiSeq2000. Per the original workflow: Raw data were processed with SOAPnuke, discarding reads with adapters, uncalled bases, mean Phred below 15, or no exact constant-primer or identifier match. High-quality paired reads were merged using COPE v1.2.5, and each unique nucleotide sequence was defined as a clonotype. MiTCR v1.1 was used to align the clonotypes against IMGT TRBV, TRBD and TRBJ reference segments. Only V-J combinations with frequency above 0.0001, covering 98% to 99.2% of repertoires, were analysed. A TCS score was defined as the ratio of F50 (clonal expansion) to E x V (chaos), with BLOSUM62-based TCRdist applied between CDR3 peptides within each V-J. Welch's t-statistics and random forest reduced just over 500 V-J features to around 14, which were used in a naive Bayes classifier (R e1071). In-frame beta chains were kept once TCRdb had trimmed the public reads at Q25 with fastp and called clones with MiXCR. Duplicate CDR3 protein sequences are folded into a single record with the most common DNA and genes. TCRdb's processing, not the authors', yielded these V and J calls. This sample is represented by 340,000 or so distinct CDR3 sequences; roughly a fifth of them were singletons. Of the sample, 50% falls within the top ten clones.

Stable Graves' hyperthyroidism was defined as no progression to ophthalmopathy during 18 months of follow-up. Hyperthyroidism patients were newly diagnosed, with disease duration under 2 months, and aged 18 to 65 years. Exclusion was applied to patients with uncontrolled infections, other autoimmune diseases, pregnancy or lactation. Diagnoses were based on clinical symptoms, serum thyroxine and TRAb, thyroid ultrasound and orbital computed tomography. PBMCs were isolated from 10 ml of fresh peripheral blood by Ficoll-Paque density gradient centrifugation. Total RNA was extracted with Trizol reagent, and quality was checked on an Agilent 2100 Bioanalyzer. Study-wide conclusions, independent of this receptor: A 13 V-J signature model separated ophthalmopathy from stable hyperthyroidism, with 87.88% sensitivity and about 81% specificity in cross-validation and 80%/75% in testing. Sample size was not statistically predetermined, and blinding of investigators to group allocation was not performed. Most expanded thyroid clonotypes (frequency above 0.001) were also detected in blood, suggesting blood repertoires may reflect thyroid immune responses. During validation, the model predicted progression to ophthalmopathy a median of approximately 6.5 months ahead of onset, with approximately 70% sensitivity and under 85% specificity.

Recombination linked TRBV5-1 to TRBJ2-5; the D gene is perhaps TRBD1, from 5 matching bases. The clonotype was recovered from a woman in her fifties or sixties with Graves' hyperthyroidism. The material sequenced was blood. The bases are TGCGCCAGCAGGGTAGGGGATCAAGAGACCCAGTACTTC. The encoded protein is CASRVGDQETQYF.